The source of this TCR beta chain is a study of blood T cell repertoires in COVID-19. Profiled with immunoSEQ multiplex PCR; TCRdb holds only in-frame clones, not every one. The top ten hold roughly 3.2% of the sample, which has around 150,000 clones, approximately 90% seen once. Between the trimmed V and J ends, which lost 6 bases and 0 bases, there was a span of 15 bases. This CDR3 has 15 amino acids. From germline, CDR1 is MNHEY and CDR2 SVGAGI. The sequencing sample was made of peripheral blood. This sequence originates from a woman in her sixties with active COVID-19. The J gene is TRBJ2-7, the V gene TRBV6-5; TRBD2 is a possible D gene (6 bases). The CDR3, as DNA: TGTGCCAGCAGGGAGGGGTACTCACACTCCTACGAGCAGTACTTC. It specifies CASREGYSHSYEQYF.